Each of the 20 T cell receptor beta chains below was sequenced from the same sample in a study of beta chain features in type 1 diabetes. Which antigens these TCRs recognize remains unknown. Study-wide results and limits: Among patients with Type 1 diabetes, TCRB CDR3s were moderately but significantly shorter in every one of the four CD4+ subsets.

The sequenced template was cDNA made from the entire isolated RNA. Sequenced by immunoSEQ multiplex PCR; TCRdb stores in-frame clones only, minus some. The sample shows around 160,000 clones, around 63% of them seen only once. The source material was naive CD4+ T cells from blood. These receptors were collected from a man in his thirties or forties with type 1 diabetes.

This clone has only a few counts. This chain uses TRBV30 with TRBJ2-2; D is ambiguous. This CDR3 is 14 amino acids long. V shed 3 bases and J shed 3 bases, with 11 bases lying between them. Germline-derived CDR1 and CDR2 are GTSNPN and SVGIG (reference sequence). The CDR3 region has the DNA TGTGCCTGGAGACCCACAGATTACACCGGGGAGCTGTTTTTT. This encodes CAWRPTDYTGELFF.

The V call is TRBV30, the J call TRBJ1-4, with unresolved D. Trimming removed 0 bases from V and 5 bases from J, with 7 bases in between. Germline CDR1 GTSNPN, CDR2 SVGIG (reference sequence). This CDR3 spans 13 amino acids. The CDR3, as DNA: TGTGCCTGGAGTGTAGACACGAATGAAAAACTGTTTTTT. This codes for CAWSVDTNEKLFF.

The rearrangement joins TRBV29-1 to TRBJ1-1; no reliable D call. The germline CDR1 and CDR2 sequences are SQVTM and ANQGSEA. There are 11 residues in the CDR3. Trimming left V 4 bases short and J 12 bases short, with 15 bases between. This CDR3 is CSVGYGPYPFF. As DNA, the CDR3 is TGCAGCGTTGGATACGGGCCCTACCCTTTCTTT.

The rearrangement uses TRBV7-2 and TRBJ2-3; 8 positions agree with TRBD2. V was pared by 5 bases and J by 2 bases, with 6 bases of the junction left unmatched. The germline V gene has CDR1 SGHTA and CDR2 FQGNSA. The CDR3 sequence is 15 residues long. CDR3 in amino acids: CASSTQAGDTDTQYF. In nucleotides, the CDR3 is TGTGCCAGCAGCACACAAGCGGGGGACACAGATACGCAGTATTTT.

This sequence joins TRBV7-2 and TRBJ2-5; 8 bases line up with TRBD1. Germline CDR1 reads SGHTA; CDR2 reads FQGNSA. V shed 2 bases and J 0 bases; nucleotides not matched to a gene: 5. The CDR3 totals 16 residues. CDR3 DNA sequence: TGTGCCAGCAGCTTACCGGGACAGGTGTACCAAGAGACCCAGTACTTC. Its translation is CASSLPGQVYQETQYF.

This clone has more than one count but fewer than ten. The gene calls are TRBV7-6 and TRBJ2-3, with 9 bases lining up with TRBD2. Unmatched junction bases numbered 15, after V lost 5 bases and J lost 0 bases. The CDR3 spans 19 residues. CDR1 is SGHVS, CDR2 FNYEAQ, per germline. CDR3 residues: CASSPTQGASGASTDTQYF. CDR3 DNA sequence: TGTGCCAGCAGCCCCACCCAAGGGGCTAGCGGGGCAAGCACAGATACGCAGTATTTT.

In this sample, this clone turned up a few times. The rearrangement joins TRBV4-3 to TRBJ2-2, with D unresolved. Germline V CDR1 and CDR2: LGHNA, YSLEER. There are 13 residues in the CDR3. V shed 2 bases and J shed 2 bases, with 3 bases lying between them. In DNA form, the CDR3 reads TGCGCCAGCAGCCAAATCAACACCGGGGAGCTGTTTTTT. This gives the protein CASSQINTGELFF.

This chain joins TRBV4-2 and TRBJ2-1, with a possible D match to TRBD2 (5 bases). The germline V gene encodes CDR1 LGHNA and CDR2 YNFKEQ. There are 16 residues in the CDR3. Trimming pared 2 bases from V and 5 bases from J, leaving 16 bases between. CDR3 in DNA: TGTGCCAGCAGCCAATCGGGGTTAGAGGGAAACAATGAGCAGTTCTTC. Translation: CASSQSGLEGNNEQFF.

The J gene is TRBJ1-5, the V gene TRBV23-1; maybe TRBD1 (5 bases). TRBV23-1 is an ORF; its function is uncertain. The V end lost 4 bases, the J end lost 1 base, and 11 bases lay between the germline ends. The CDR3 has 15 amino acids. The CDR3 here is CASSPGELSNQPQHF. CDR3 nucleotides: TGCGCCAGCAGTCCGGGGGAGTTAAGCAATCAGCCCCAGCATTTT.

J is TRBJ2-1 and V is TRBV14; perhaps TRBD2 as D (6 bases). The V gene lost 1 base and the J gene lost 6 bases, with 19 bases spanning the gap. This CDR3 contains 17 residues. Germline values: CDR1 SGHDN, CDR2 FVKESK. The CDR3 protein is CASSQVSWREKGNEQFF. CDR3 DNA: TGTGCCAGCAGCCAAGTATCGTGGCGGGAAAAGGGCAATGAGCAGTTCTTC.

Concerning this clone itself: The same CDR3 can be traced to other DNA sequences in this sample. V and J are TRBV7-9 and TRBJ1-2; D is unclear. V was clipped by 5 bases and J by 2 bases, with 9 bases between them. From germline, CDR1 is SEHNR and CDR2 FQNEAQ (reference sequence). This CDR3 is built from 13 residues. CDR3 sequence reads: CASSLSENYGYTF. The CDR3 DNA reads as TGTGCCAGCAGCCTCTCGGAGAACTATGGCTACACCTTC.

V gene TRBV28 combines with J gene TRBJ2-3; 12 bases are a match to TRBD2. This CDR3 has 15 residues. The germline V gene has CDR1 MDHEN and CDR2 SYDVKM. J was trimmed by 3 bases and V by 8 bases; bases with no gene match: 6. The CDR3 loop is CASSSGLAGTDTQYF. CDR3 in DNA: TGTGCCAGCTCGTCGGGACTAGCGGGTACAGATACGCAGTATTTT.

V is TRBV5-1 and J is TRBJ1-2, with D possibly matching TRBD1 (6 bases). Germline V lookup: CDR1 SGHRS, CDR2 YFSETQ. Trimming shortened V by 3 bases and J by 7 bases, and 19 bases separated the two germline ends. The length of the CDR3 is 15 residues. DNA for the CDR3: TGCGCCAGCAGCTCAGAACAGGGACCCTATAGTGGCTACACCTTC. As protein: CASSSEQGPYSGYTF.

This clone was seen only a few times. The J gene is TRBJ2-4, the V gene TRBV4-3; possibly TRBD1 for D (5 bases). The CDR3 runs 19 residues. The germline V and J ends were trimmed by 0 bases and 0 bases, with 18 bases remaining between them. Germline CDR1 is LGHNA and CDR2 is YSLEER. Written as DNA, the CDR3 is TGCGCCAGCAGCCAAGAGACTCGGCAGGGAAAACTAGCCAAAAACATTCAGTACTTC. Amino acids: CASSQETRQGKLAKNIQYF.

This chain joins TRBV7-9 and TRBJ2-7; D ambiguous. The CDR3 is made up of 14 amino acids. Between the trimmed V and J ends, which lost 4 bases and 0 bases, there was a span of 10 bases. The germline gives CDR1 SEHNR, CDR2 FQNEAQ (reference sequence). CDR3 region: CASSYSSSSYEQYF. The CDR3 nucleotides are TGTGCCAGCAGCTATTCGAGCAGCTCCTACGAGCAGTACTTC.

Comments on this clone: The sample contains more than one DNA sequence encoding this CDR3. This chain joins TRBV7-2 and TRBJ2-5, with unresolved D. The ends were cut back, 1 base at V and 0 bases at J, with 6 bases in the middle. This CDR3 has 14 amino acids. The germline CDR1 and CDR2 sequences are SGHTA and FQGNSA. CDR3 sequence: CASSLVAHQETQYF. The CDR3 bases are TGTGCCAGCAGCTTAGTCGCCCACCAAGAGACCCAGTACTTC.

This chain uses TRBV13 with TRBJ2-7; D ambiguous. V gave up 0 bases and J gave up 0 bases, with 6 bases separating them. CDR3 length: 14 residues. Germline CDR1 is PRHDT and CDR2 is FYEKMQ (reference sequence). The CDR3 bases are TGTGCCAGCAGCTTAGGACAGTTCTCCTACGAGCAGTACTTC. Its protein is CASSLGQFSYEQYF.

The chain has TRBV19 and TRBJ1-2, with D perhaps matching TRBD1 (6 bases). This CDR3 spans 12 amino acids. Germline lookup yields CDR1 LNHDA and CDR2 SQIVND (reference sequence). V was shortened by 2 bases and J by 11 bases, with 12 bases between the two germline ends. CDR3 loop: CASSILSQGYTF. For the CDR3, the DNA is TGTGCCAGTAGTATATTATCCCAGGGGTACACCTTC.

In this sample, this clone turned up a few times. The rearrangement links TRBV10-3 to TRBJ2-3, with D hard to call. Germline CDR1 and CDR2: ENHRY and SYGVKD. The V end lost 3 bases, the J end lost 1 base, and 8 bases lay between the germline ends. The CDR3 extends over 14 amino acids. CDR3: CAISEPGRTDTQYF. The DNA of the CDR3 is TGTGCCATCAGTGAACCCGGCCGCACAGATACGCAGTATTTT.

The chain joins TRBV29-1 to TRBJ2-7, with D maybe TRBD2 (5 bases). The germline V gene has CDR1 SQVTM and CDR2 ANQGSEA. The CDR3 is 14 residues long. V dropped 3 bases and J dropped 5 bases, with 17 bases sitting between them. The CDR3 reads CSVEPGGPFNEQYF. The CDR3 nucleotides read TGCAGCGTTGAGCCCGGAGGCCCTTTTAACGAGCAGTACTTC.